Following are 26 T cell receptor beta chains from one sample sequenced in a study of OX40 agonist ivuxolimab in advanced cancers. The data were produced by immunoSEQ multiplex PCR, yet TCRdb's version contains in-frame clones alone and is incomplete. The table records some 99,000 clones, roughly 94% of them present only once. Material: CD4+ or CD8+ T cells sorted from blood, obtained in a trial of the OX40 agonist ivuxolimab. Source of these receptors: an adult with an advanced solid tumor such as melanoma, head and neck, liver or kidney cancer.

This CDR3 is CASSLPADPYEQYF. CDR3 nucleotide sequence: TGTGCCAGCAGCTTACCGGCGGACCCCTACGAGCAGTACTTC. The rearrangement joins TRBV7-2 to TRBJ2-7; D is unclear. The CDR3 covers 14 residues. V lost 2 bases, J lost 2 bases, and 10 bases lay in between. Germline CDR1 and CDR2: SGHTA and FQGNSA. The entire variable domain, with the rest obtained from reference TRBV7-2 and TRBJ2-7, is as follows: GAGVSQSPSNKVTEKGKDVELRCDPISGHTALYWYRQSLGQGLEFLIYFQGNSAPDKSGLPSDRFSAERTGGSVSTLTIQRTQQEDSAVYLCASSLPADPYEQYFGPGTRLTVT.

This sequence joins TRBV27 and TRBJ2-3; 10 positions agree with TRBD1. V was clipped by 10 bases and J by 1 base; unmatched bases: 11. Per the germline V gene, CDR1 is MNHEY and CDR2 is SMNVEV (reference sequence). The CDR3 is 16 residues long. CDR3 protein: CATATGGHGGTDTQYF. Written as DNA, the CDR3 is TGTGCCACCGCGACAGGGGGCCATGGAGGCACAGATACGCAGTATTTT.

DNA for the CDR3: TGTGCCAGCAGCTCCAAACAGGGGGCGGGCCACTATGGCTACACCTTC. Its translation: CASSSKQGAGHYGYTF. The chain links TRBV5-4 to TRBJ1-2; the match to TRBD1 covers 9 bases. Germline CDR1 SGHNT, CDR2 YYREEE (reference sequence). The CDR3 is made up of 16 amino acids. Trimming at V came to 3 bases and at J to 3 bases, leaving 9 bases not matched to a gene.

This clone was recorded once. V and J are TRBV2 and TRBJ1-4; weak D call: TRBD1 (6 bases). V lost 5 bases and J 3 bases, leaving 10 bases between the germline ends. Germline V CDR1 and CDR2: SNHLY, FYNNEI. This CDR3 spans 14 amino acids. CDR3 region: CASSYRVANEKLFF. DNA of the CDR3: TGTGCCAGCAGTTACAGGGTGGCTAATGAAAAACTGTTTTTT.

The V and J genes are TRBV7-8 and TRBJ1-5; D remains unclear. V lost 5 bases to trimming and J lost 4 bases, with 15 bases between them. CDR3 length: 15 residues. The germline V gene encodes CDR1 SGHVS and CDR2 FQNEAQ. CDR3 DNA sequence: TGTGCCAGCAGCCTACGGGAGCTTCCTAATCAGCCCCAGCATTTT. As protein: CASSLRELPNQPQHF.

The CDR3, as DNA: TGCGCCAGCAGCGTCGTAGGGGCGTCCGGGAATGAGCAGTTCTTC. It codes for CASSVVGASGNEQFF. The genes are TRBV5-1 and TRBJ2-1; TRBD1 might be the D (5 bases). Germline assignment: CDR1 SGHRS and CDR2 YFSETQ. The CDR3 has 15 residues. V lost 4 bases and J 7 bases, leaving 18 bases between the germline ends.

The chain is built from TRBV6-5 and TRBJ2-2, with D possibly being TRBD2 (5 bases). The CDR3 runs to 16 residues. Germline V lookup: CDR1 MNHEY, CDR2 SVGAGI. Between the trimmed V and J ends, which lost 0 bases and 0 bases, there was a span of 8 bases. The DNA for the CDR3 is TGTGCCAGCAGTTACTCGAGCGGCGCGAACACCGGGGAGCTGTTTTTT. Protein: CASSYSSGANTGELFF.

This chain joins TRBV7-8 and TRBJ1-5; 9 bases agree with TRBD1. V was clipped by 4 bases and J by 8 bases; unmatched bases: 15. Per germline, CDR1 SGHVS and CDR2 FQNEAQ. This CDR3 spans 17 amino acids. The CDR3: CASSSWTGVEGNKPQHF. The CDR3, as DNA: TGTGCCAGCAGCTCGTGGACAGGGGTAGAGGGAAACAAGCCCCAGCATTTT.

The chain couples TRBV11-3 to TRBJ2-7; 10 bases match TRBD2. The CDR3 runs 14 residues. Germline lookup yields CDR1 SGHNT and CDR2 YENEEA. The trim removed 4 bases at V and 0 bases at J, leaving 0 bases unmatched. The CDR3 is CASSSSGGSYEQYF. CDR3 coding DNA: TGTGCCAGCAGCTCTAGCGGGGGCTCCTACGAGCAGTACTTC.

CDR3 sequence: CAISERVAGYNEQFF. The CDR3 coding sequence is TGTGCCATCAGTGAGAGAGTAGCGGGATACAATGAGCAGTTCTTC. V gene TRBV10-3 combines with J gene TRBJ2-1; 8 bases agree with TRBD2. The CDR3 length is 15 residues. The V gene end was trimmed by 2 bases and the J gene end by 4 bases; junction bases not matched to a gene: 4. The germline CDR1 and CDR2 sequences are ENHRY and SYGVKD.

The V gene is TRBV5-4, the J gene TRBJ1-2; D is unclear. Trimming removed 0 bases from V and 3 bases from J, with 6 bases in between. Germline assignment: CDR1 SGHNT and CDR2 YYREEE (reference sequence). The CDR3 totals 13 residues. DNA for the CDR3: TGTGCCAGCAGCTTGGCTCAGGACTATGGCTACACCTTC. It is translated as CASSLAQDYGYTF.

CDR3 sequence (DNA): TGTGCCAGCAGTTTAACGTTGTCTGGGGCCAACGTCCTGACTTTC. This sequence encodes CASSLTLSGANVLTF. J is TRBJ2-6 and V is TRBV28; D gene uncertain. CDR3 length equals 15 residues. The germline V gene has CDR1 MDHEN and CDR2 SYDVKM. V dropped 2 bases and J dropped 1 base, with 6 bases sitting between them.

The genes are TRBV5-1 and TRBJ2-2; 8 bases agree with TRBD1. Germline CDR1 reads SGHRS; CDR2 reads YFSETQ. V lost 7 bases and J lost 6; bases outside the gene matches: 8. The length of the CDR3 is 14 residues. The CDR3 reads CASVSQGGAGELFF. The CDR3 coding sequence is TGCGCCAGCGTTTCACAGGGGGGCGCCGGGGAGCTGTTTTTT.

The chain couples TRBV7-2 to TRBJ2-5; D possibly corresponds to TRBD2 (7 bases). Germline V lookup: CDR1 SGHTA, CDR2 FQGNSA. The CDR3 sequence is 15 residues long. Trimming pared 5 bases from V and 1 base from J, leaving 14 bases between. CDR3 DNA: TGTGCCAGCAGCGCGGCTAGGGGGGGCCAAGAGACCCAGTACTTC. Translation: CASSAARGGQETQYF.

The J gene is TRBJ1-1, the V gene TRBV11-2, with a weak D call TRBD1 (6 bases). From germline, CDR1 is SGHAT and CDR2 FQNNGV. The germline V and J ends were trimmed by 0 bases and 7 bases, with 12 bases remaining between them. CDR3 length equals 14 residues. The CDR3 here is CASSLEAGRGEAFF. The CDR3 bases are TGTGCCAGCAGCTTAGAGGCCGGCAGGGGTGAAGCTTTCTTT. The complete variable domain, with remaining parts taken from reference TRBV11-2 and TRBJ1-1, reads EAGVAQSPRYKIIEKRQSVAFWCNPISGHATLYWYQQILGQGPKLLIQFQNNGVVDDSQLPKDRFSAERLKGVDSTLKIQPAKLEDSAVYLCASSLEAGRGEAFFGQGTRLTVV.

The chain links TRBV6-5 to TRBJ1-2; TRBD1 matches 9 bases. Germline V gives CDR1 MNHEY, CDR2 SVGAGI. This CDR3 spans 14 amino acids. V trimming: 5 bases; J trimming: 4 bases; junction bases outside the gene matches: 5. The CDR3 sequence: CASSRTGAVYGYTF. DNA of the CDR3: TGTGCCAGCAGTAGGACAGGGGCCGTCTATGGCTACACCTTC.

The J gene is TRBJ2-2, the V gene TRBV29-1; 7 nucleotides agree with TRBD2. The CDR3 is made up of 15 amino acids. Germline assignment: CDR1 SQVTM and CDR2 ANQGSEA. Germline trimming cut 4 bases from V and 5 bases from J; bases unmatched to any gene: 10. CDR3 region: CSVAGRGSVTGELFF. The CDR3 nucleotides read TGCAGCGTTGCGGGGAGGGGTTCGGTGACCGGGGAGCTGTTTTTT.

The chain carries TRBV6-5 and TRBJ1-3; D may be TRBD1 (6 bases). Germline-derived CDR1 and CDR2 are MNHEY and SVGAGI. This CDR3 region has 15 residues. Trimming left V 9 bases short and J 2 bases short, with 17 bases between. As DNA, the CDR3 is TGTGCCAGTAAAAGGGGGTTAGCGCCTGGAAACACCATATATTTT. It translates to CASKRGLAPGNTIYF.

This clone was seen a single time. The J gene is TRBJ1-2, the V gene TRBV19, with 7 bases matching TRBD1. Germline CDR1 reads LNHDA; CDR2 reads SQIVND (reference sequence). The CDR3 is 14 amino acids. Trimming took 5 bases from V and 8 from J; bases not matched to a gene: 11. The CDR3 bases are TGTGCCAGTAGTGCAGACAGGGCCCTTTGGGGCTACACCTTC. This sequence encodes CASSADRALWGYTF.

The V call is TRBV7-2, the J call TRBJ1-6, with TRBD1 as a possible D gene (6 bases). V was trimmed by 3 bases and J by 9 bases, leaving 12 bases between them. This CDR3 region has 14 residues. The germline CDR1 and CDR2 sequences are SGHTA and FQGNSA. The CDR3 reads CASSFSGAGSPLHF. In DNA form, the CDR3 reads TGTGCCAGCAGCTTCTCGGGGGCAGGTTCACCCCTCCACTTT.

A single count supports this clone. This sequence joins TRBV6-4 and TRBJ2-6; TRBD1 matches at 7 bases. CDR1 MRHNA and CDR2 SNTAGT come from the germline V gene. Unmatched junction bases numbered 17, after V lost 9 bases and J lost 0 bases. This CDR3 is 19 amino acids long. DNA for the CDR3: TGTGCCAGGATCCCGGGACAGTCAATGTTAGGCTCTGGGGCCAACGTCCTGACTTTC. This codes for CARIPGQSMLGSGANVLTF.

The chain is built from TRBV6-6 and TRBJ1-5; D is possibly TRBD1 (5 bases). V shed 2 bases and J shed 6 bases, with 17 bases lying between them. CDR3 length: 16 amino acids. The germline gives CDR1 MNHNY, CDR2 SVGAGI (reference sequence). CDR3 bases: TGTGCCAGCAGTTACGTGTCGGGGGAGCTTAGTCAGCCCCAGCATTTT. Translation gives CASSYVSGELSQPQHF.

The gene calls are TRBV7-2 and TRBJ1-2; a possible D gene is TRBD1 (5 bases). CDR1 SGHTA and CDR2 FQGNSA come from the germline V gene. The V and J ends lost 1 base and 7 bases respectively, with 16 bases between them. CDR3 size: 15 residues. CDR3 protein: CASSLGGRELGGYTF. In DNA, the CDR3 is TGTGCCAGCAGCTTAGGGGGCAGGGAGTTGGGTGGCTACACCTTC. Full variable domain (rest looked up from reference TRBV7-2 and TRBJ1-2): GAGVSQSPSNKVTEKGKDVELRCDPISGHTALYWYRQSLGQGLEFLIYFQGNSAPDKSGLPSDRFSAERTGGSVSTLTIQRTQQEDSAVYLCASSLGGRELGGYTFGSGTRLTVV.

The V and J genes are TRBV6-5 and TRBJ1-1; 7 positions agree with TRBD1. Germline V lookup: CDR1 MNHEY, CDR2 SVGAGI. There are 15 residues in the CDR3. V trimming: 0 bases; J trimming: 4 bases; junction bases outside the gene matches: 5. The CDR3 reads CASSYSRGRGTEAFF. As DNA, the CDR3 is TGTGCCAGCAGTTACTCGAGGGGGCGCGGCACTGAAGCTTTCTTT.

This chain connects TRBV7-2 to TRBJ2-5; TRBD2 agrees at 12 bases. The CDR3 contains 17 residues. V lost 5 bases to trimming and J lost 0 bases; unmatched junction nucleotides: 7. The germline V gene encodes CDR1 SGHTA and CDR2 FQGNSA. CDR3 loop: CASSTSGGPGYQETQYF. The DNA for the CDR3 is TGTGCCAGCAGCACTAGCGGGGGGCCGGGGTACCAAGAGACCCAGTACTTC.

The V and J genes are TRBV18 and TRBJ1-2; the D is unclear. Trimming cost V 3 bases and J 3 bases, with 8 bases left between them. Looked up from germline, CDR1 is KGHSH and CDR2 is LQKENI. CDR3 length equals 13 residues. The CDR3 nucleotides are TGTGCCAGCTCACCCCTCGCGGACTATGGCTACACCTTC. Its protein product is CASSPLADYGYTF.